These 8 T cell receptor beta chains were all obtained from the same sample, sequenced in a study of breast tumors, draining lymph nodes, adjacent tissues (dated by TCRdb to the mid-2010s). The lymph node samples were taken from the axillary draining lymph nodes of breast cancer patients. Libraries were prepared through multiplex PCR. Sequencing used an Illumina HiSeq 2000. Using fastp at Q25 and MiXCR, TCRdb reprocessed the public reads and kept productive beta chains. CDR3 protein sequences are deduplicated, and each keeps its most common genes and DNA. The sample data list 200,000 to 300,000 distinct CDR3 sequences, and over 25% of these were observed just once. Around 1.1% of the sample rests with the top ten. Sequencing was carried out using axillary lymph node tissue. The origin of the receptors is a female donor with breast cancer. Some clones in this sample may be carry-over from other donors' samples.

This clonotype showed up just a few times. A single base separates this from a much larger clone, so it may be a read error. The rearrangement links TRBV5-8 to TRBJ2-5, with TRBD2 identical over 13 bases. CDR3 size: 16 residues. Germline V gene sequence: CDR1 SGHTS, CDR2 YDEGEE. CDR3 loop: CASSSGLAGEVETRYF. CDR3 DNA: TGTGCCAGCAGCTCCGGACTAGCGGGGGAGGTGGAGACCCGGTACTTC. Together with reference TRBV5-8 and TRBJ2-5, the CDR3 gives the full variable domain: EAGVTQSPTHLIKTRGQQATLRCSPISGHTSVYWYQQALGLGLQFLLWYDEGEERNRGNFPPRFSGRQFPNYSSELNVNALELEDSALYLCASSSGLAGEVETRYFGPGTRLLVL.

This clonotype was seen a few times. The chain employs TRBV28 and TRBJ1-2; D uncertain. CDR1 and CDR2 (germline): MDHEN, SYDVKM. V was trimmed by 5 bases and J by 3 bases, leaving 10 bases between them. The CDR3 has 13 amino acids. CDR3 loop: CASSAGRDYGYTF. As DNA, the CDR3 is TGTGCCAGCAGTGCCGGGAGGGACTATGGCTACACCTTC.

This clonotype was detected many times. This sequence joins TRBV19 and TRBJ1-4; no reliable D call. Trimming stripped 5 bases from V and 3 bases from J, with 7 bases between. Per germline, CDR1 LNHDA and CDR2 SQIVND (reference sequence). The CDR3 is 13 amino acids. CDR3 amino acids: CASSEVPNEKLFF. The CDR3 DNA reads as TGTGCCAGTAGTGAGGTGCCTAATGAAAAACTGTTTTTT.

This clonotype was counted between two and nine times. The chain uses TRBV4-2 and TRBJ2-2, with no clear D. The germline V and J ends were trimmed by 0 bases and 6 bases, with 11 bases remaining between them. The CDR3 has 15 residues. Germline CDR1 reads LGHNA; CDR2 reads YNFKEQ. DNA of the CDR3: TGTGCCAGCAGCCAAGACTTAACCCGTCCCGGGGAGCTGTTTTTT. Protein sequence: CASSQDLTRPGELFF.

This clonotype was seen many times. This chain links TRBV24-1 with TRBJ2-1; TRBD2 is a possible D gene (6 bases). Germline V gives CDR1 KGHDR, CDR2 SFDVKD. CDR3 length: 17 amino acids. Trimming took off 4 bases at V and 5 bases at J, with 20 bases between the two ends. This CDR3 reads CATSDRLAGTVNNEQFF. In nucleotides, the CDR3 is TGTGCCACCAGTGACCGGTTGGCCGGGACTGTAAACAATGAGCAGTTCTTC.

Comment on this clonotype: A clone one base away is much larger, so this may be a read error. The chain carries TRBV7-9 and TRBJ2-7, with D possibly matching TRBD1 (5 bases). Germline V CDR1 and CDR2: SEHNR, FQNEAQ (reference sequence). The CDR3 loop spans 15 amino acids. CDR3 sequence (DNA): TGTGCCAGCAGCACCGACAGTAGCATCTCCTACGAGCAGCACTTC. Encoded protein: CASSTDSSISYEQHF.

This clonotype showed up many times. V usage is TRBV24-1 and J usage is TRBJ2-3; D gene unclear. The CDR3 runs 14 residues. V was clipped by 3 bases and J by 1 base, with 7 bases between them. In germline, CDR1 is KGHDR, CDR2 SFDVKD. CDR3 residues: CATSDGLRTDTQYF. CDR3 DNA: TGTGCCACCAGTGATGGCCTCCGCACAGATACGCAGTATTTT.

The chain uses TRBV24-1 and TRBJ2-6; the D is unclear. V was clipped by 9 bases and J by 0 bases, with 11 bases between them. The CDR3 consists of 15 residues. Germline V gene data show CDR1 as KGHDR and CDR2 as SFDVKD. The CDR3 DNA reads as TGTGCCACCTCCGGGCTGTGCTCTGGGGCCAACGTCCTGACTTTC. Its translation: CATSGLCSGANVLTF.